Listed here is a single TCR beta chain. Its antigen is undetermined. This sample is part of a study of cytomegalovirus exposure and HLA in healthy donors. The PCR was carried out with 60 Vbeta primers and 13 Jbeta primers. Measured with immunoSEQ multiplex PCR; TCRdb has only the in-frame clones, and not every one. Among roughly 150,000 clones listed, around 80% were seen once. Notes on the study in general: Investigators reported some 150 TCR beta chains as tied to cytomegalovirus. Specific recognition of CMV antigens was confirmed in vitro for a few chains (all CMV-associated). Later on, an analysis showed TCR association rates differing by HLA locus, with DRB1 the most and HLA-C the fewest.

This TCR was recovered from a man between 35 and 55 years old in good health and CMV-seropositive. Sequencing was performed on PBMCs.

The CDR3 protein is CASSFQTGGVADTQYF. The DNA for the CDR3 is TGTGCCAGCAGTTTCCAGACAGGGGGGGTCGCAGATACGCAGTATTTT. The chain joins TRBV28 to TRBJ2-3; 9 nucleotides line up with TRBD1. J gave up 4 bases and V 3 bases, and 8 bases lay outside the gene matches. Germline assignment: CDR1 MDHEN and CDR2 SYDVKM. There are 16 residues in the CDR3.